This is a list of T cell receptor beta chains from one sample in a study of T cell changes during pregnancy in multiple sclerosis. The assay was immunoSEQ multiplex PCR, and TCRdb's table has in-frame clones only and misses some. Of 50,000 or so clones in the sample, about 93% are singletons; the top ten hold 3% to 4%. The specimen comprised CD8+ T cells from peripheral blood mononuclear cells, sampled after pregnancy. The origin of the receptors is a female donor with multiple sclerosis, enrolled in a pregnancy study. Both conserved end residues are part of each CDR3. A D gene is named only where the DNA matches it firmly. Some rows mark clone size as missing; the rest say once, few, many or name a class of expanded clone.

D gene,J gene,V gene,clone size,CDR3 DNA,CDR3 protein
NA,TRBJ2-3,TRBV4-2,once,TGTGCCAGCAGCCCCTTAACTAACTCGGGCACAGATACGCAGTATTTT,CASSPLTNSGTDTQYF
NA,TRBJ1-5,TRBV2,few,TGTGCCAGCAGTGAAGACCCGGACAGAAGTAGCAATCAGCCCCAGCATTTT,CASSEDPDRSSNQPQHF
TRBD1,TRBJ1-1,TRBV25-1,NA,TGTGCCAGCAGTGAAAACGGCGACAGGGGGAAGGGTGAAGCTTTCTTT,CASSENGDRGKGEAFF
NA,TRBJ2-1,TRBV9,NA,TGTGCCAGCAGCCCCAGCCCCGGAGTAGCGCCCTACAATGAGCAGTTCTTC,CASSPSPGVAPYNEQFF
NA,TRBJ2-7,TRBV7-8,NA,TGTGCCAGCAGCACAAGACAGTACACCTACGAGCAGTACTTC,CASSTRQYTYEQYF
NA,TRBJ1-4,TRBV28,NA,TGTGCCAGCAGCCAAATCTACGGAACTAATGAAAAACTGTTTTTT,CASSQIYGTNEKLFF
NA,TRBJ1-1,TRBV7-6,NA,TGTGCCAGCAGCCCCTGGACAGATCCCGGTGAGAACACTGAAGCTTTCTTT,CASSPWTDPGENTEAFF
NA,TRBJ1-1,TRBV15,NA,TGTGCCACCAGCAGTGGACCCGGGGACACTGAAGCTTTCTTT,CATSSGPGDTEAFF
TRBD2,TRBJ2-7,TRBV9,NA,TGTGCCAGCAGCGTAGGGACTAGCGGGCCAGGATACGAGCAGTACTTC,CASSVGTSGPGYEQYF
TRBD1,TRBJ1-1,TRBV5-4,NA,TGTGAAGCATCGCAGACCTGGGACAGTATCACTGAAGCTTTCTTT,CEASQTWDSITEAFF
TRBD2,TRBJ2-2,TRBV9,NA,TGTGCCAGCAGCGCGGCTGGGACTAGCGGGGGGGAACCGACCGGGGAGCTGTTTTTT,CASSAAGTSGGEPTGELFF
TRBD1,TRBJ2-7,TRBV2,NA,TGTGCCAGCAGCCTCGGGACAGGGAAATCCGAGCAGTACTTC,CASSLGTGKSEQYF
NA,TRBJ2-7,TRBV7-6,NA,TGTGCCAGCAGCTTAAATTTATACGAGCAGTACTTC,CASSLNLYEQYF
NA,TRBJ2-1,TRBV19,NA,TGTGCCAGTAGTATATGGCGGGACCCCTACAATGAGCAGTTCTTC,CASSIWRDPYNEQFF
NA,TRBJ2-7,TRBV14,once,TGTGCCAGCAGCCCCGGTTGGTCCTACGAGCAGTACTTC,CASSPGWSYEQYF
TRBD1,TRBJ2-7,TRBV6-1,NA,TGTGCCAGCAGGCGACAGGGGGAATCCTACGAGCAGTACTTC,CASRRQGESYEQYF
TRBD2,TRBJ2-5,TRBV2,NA,TGTGCCAGCAGTGATGTCGCGGCAGCGGGGGTCGGGGAGACCCAGTACTTC,CASSDVAAAGVGETQYF
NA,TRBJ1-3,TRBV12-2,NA,TGTGCAAGTCGCTGGACAGGGCCTGGAAACACCATATATTTT,CASRWTGPGNTIYF
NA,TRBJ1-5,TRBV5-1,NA,TGCGCCAGCGCCCCGGACAACAGCAATCAGCCCCAGCATTTT,CASAPDNSNQPQHF
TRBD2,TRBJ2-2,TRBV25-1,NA,TGTGCCAGCAGTGACGGGAGGGACACCGGGGAGCTGTTTTTT,CASSDGRDTGELFF
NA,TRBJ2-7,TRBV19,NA,TGTGCCAGTTCACCCCAGGGTCCCTACGAGCAGTACTTC,CASSPQGPYEQYF
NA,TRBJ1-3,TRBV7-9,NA,TGTGCCAGCAGCTTAGGGCCTCTCTCTGGAAACACCATATATTTT,CASSLGPLSGNTIYF
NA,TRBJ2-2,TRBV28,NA,TGTGCCAGCAGTTTGTCTGTAGCGCCCACCGGGGAGCTGTTTTTT,CASSLSVAPTGELFF
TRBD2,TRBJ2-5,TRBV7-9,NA,TGTGCCAGCAGCCCTCAACCGGGACTAGCGGTTTTACGGGAGACCCAGTACTTC,CASSPQPGLAVLRETQYF
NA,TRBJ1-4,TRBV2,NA,TGTGCCAGCAGAGGGGAGGGGAATGAAAAACTGTTTTTT,CASRGEGNEKLFF
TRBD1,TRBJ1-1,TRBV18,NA,TGTGCCAGCTCACCGTCCGACAGGGTCACTGAAGCTTTCTTT,CASSPSDRVTEAFF
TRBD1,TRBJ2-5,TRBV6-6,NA,TGTGCCAGCAGTCCCGGGACAGGGACCGAGACCCAGTACTTC,CASSPGTGTETQYF
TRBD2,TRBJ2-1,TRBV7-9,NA,TGTGCCAGCAGCTCCGGGGGGGATGAGCAGTTCTTC,CASSSGGDEQFF
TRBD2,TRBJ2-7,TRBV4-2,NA,TGTGCCAGCAGCCAAGAGGTCGGGACTAGTCCCTACGAGCAGTACTTC,CASSQEVGTSPYEQYF
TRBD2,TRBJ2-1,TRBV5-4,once,TGTGCCAGCAGCTCAACACTAGCGGGAGTCGGCAATGAGCAGTTCTTC,CASSSTLAGVGNEQFF
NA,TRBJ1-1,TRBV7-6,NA,TGTGCCAGCAGCGCCGCCCGGGACTTTAAGAACACTGAAGCTTTCTTT,CASSAARDFKNTEAFF
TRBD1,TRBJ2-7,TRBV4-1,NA,TGCGCCAGCAGCCAAAAATCCCGGACAGGGGGCTTCTACGAGCAGTACTTC,CASSQKSRTGGFYEQYF
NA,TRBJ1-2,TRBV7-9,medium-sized,TGTGCCAGCAGCTTAGGACTGGGGAGTGGCTACACCTTC,CASSLGLGSGYTF
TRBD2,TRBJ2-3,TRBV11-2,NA,TGTGCCAGCTCGGGACTACCTTTTCTTCGCACAGATACGCAGTATTTT,CASSGLPFLRTDTQYF
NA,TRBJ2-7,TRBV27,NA,TGTGCCAGCAGTTTCTTGGGACAAAACTACGAGCAGTACTTC,CASSFLGQNYEQYF
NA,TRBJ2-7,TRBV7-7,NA,TGTGCCAGCAGCTTAGGGGACTCCTCCTACGAGCAGTACTTC,CASSLGDSSYEQYF
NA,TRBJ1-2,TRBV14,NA,TGTGCCAGCAGCCAAGGACAGGCCTATGGCTACACCTTC,CASSQGQAYGYTF
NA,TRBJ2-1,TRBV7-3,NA,TGTGCCAGCAGCTTAATCCCGGACTCTCCCTACAATGAGCAGTTCTTC,CASSLIPDSPYNEQFF
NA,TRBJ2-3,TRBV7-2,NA,TGTGCCAGCAGCTTAGGAGGGTTTGCAGATACGCAGTATTTT,CASSLGGFADTQYF
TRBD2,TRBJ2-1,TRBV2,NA,TGTGCCAGCAGTGAAGGACTAGCGGGGGCCGGCTACAATGAGCAGTTCTTC,CASSEGLAGAGYNEQFF
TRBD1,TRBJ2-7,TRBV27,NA,TGTGCCAGCAGTGGGACAGGATACAGGGGCGAGCAGTACTTC,CASSGTGYRGEQYF
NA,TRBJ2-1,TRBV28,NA,TGTGCCAGCAGTTTACGTGAGAGTGCCTACAATGAGCAGTTCTTC,CASSLRESAYNEQFF
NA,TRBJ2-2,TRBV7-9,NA,TGTGCCAGCAGCCCAAAGATCAGGACACTTAACACCGGGGAGCTGTTTTTT,CASSPKIRTLNTGELFF